Detailed here is one TCR beta chain. The antigen remains undetermined. The study ran its PCR with 60 Vbeta and 13 Jbeta primers. Source study methods: In a later analysis, around 10 million of tens of millions of unique beta chains occurred in at least two donors. Assay used: immunoSEQ multiplex PCR; TCRdb lists only in-frame clones, some missing. Clone size and the V and J calls come from that table; the DNA yielded D and trimming. The repertoire has around 97,000 clones, about three quarters of them found once; the top ten carry 3.5% to 4.5%. The sample originates from a study of cytomegalovirus exposure and HLA in healthy donors. Study-level findings and limits: Analysis performed later found more than 15,000 TCR beta sequences associated with HLA alleles at 0.05 false discovery rate. In an earlier analysis, most TCR beta V segments were productive about 90% or about 30% of the time.

Germline V lookup: CDR1 SGHVS, CDR2 FQNEAQ. CDR3 length: 15 amino acids. The J segment lost 2 bases and the V segment lost 3 bases, leaving 0 bases of the junction unmatched. The chain has TRBV7-8 and TRBJ1-4; 10 nucleotides line up with TRBD1. The sequenced material came from PBMCs. This clonotype originated in a man aged 40-55 years in good health and CMV-seronegative. CDR3 in DNA: TGTGCCAGCAGCTTGGACAGGGGGACTAATGAAAAACTGTTTTTT. This encodes CASSLDRGTNEKLFF.